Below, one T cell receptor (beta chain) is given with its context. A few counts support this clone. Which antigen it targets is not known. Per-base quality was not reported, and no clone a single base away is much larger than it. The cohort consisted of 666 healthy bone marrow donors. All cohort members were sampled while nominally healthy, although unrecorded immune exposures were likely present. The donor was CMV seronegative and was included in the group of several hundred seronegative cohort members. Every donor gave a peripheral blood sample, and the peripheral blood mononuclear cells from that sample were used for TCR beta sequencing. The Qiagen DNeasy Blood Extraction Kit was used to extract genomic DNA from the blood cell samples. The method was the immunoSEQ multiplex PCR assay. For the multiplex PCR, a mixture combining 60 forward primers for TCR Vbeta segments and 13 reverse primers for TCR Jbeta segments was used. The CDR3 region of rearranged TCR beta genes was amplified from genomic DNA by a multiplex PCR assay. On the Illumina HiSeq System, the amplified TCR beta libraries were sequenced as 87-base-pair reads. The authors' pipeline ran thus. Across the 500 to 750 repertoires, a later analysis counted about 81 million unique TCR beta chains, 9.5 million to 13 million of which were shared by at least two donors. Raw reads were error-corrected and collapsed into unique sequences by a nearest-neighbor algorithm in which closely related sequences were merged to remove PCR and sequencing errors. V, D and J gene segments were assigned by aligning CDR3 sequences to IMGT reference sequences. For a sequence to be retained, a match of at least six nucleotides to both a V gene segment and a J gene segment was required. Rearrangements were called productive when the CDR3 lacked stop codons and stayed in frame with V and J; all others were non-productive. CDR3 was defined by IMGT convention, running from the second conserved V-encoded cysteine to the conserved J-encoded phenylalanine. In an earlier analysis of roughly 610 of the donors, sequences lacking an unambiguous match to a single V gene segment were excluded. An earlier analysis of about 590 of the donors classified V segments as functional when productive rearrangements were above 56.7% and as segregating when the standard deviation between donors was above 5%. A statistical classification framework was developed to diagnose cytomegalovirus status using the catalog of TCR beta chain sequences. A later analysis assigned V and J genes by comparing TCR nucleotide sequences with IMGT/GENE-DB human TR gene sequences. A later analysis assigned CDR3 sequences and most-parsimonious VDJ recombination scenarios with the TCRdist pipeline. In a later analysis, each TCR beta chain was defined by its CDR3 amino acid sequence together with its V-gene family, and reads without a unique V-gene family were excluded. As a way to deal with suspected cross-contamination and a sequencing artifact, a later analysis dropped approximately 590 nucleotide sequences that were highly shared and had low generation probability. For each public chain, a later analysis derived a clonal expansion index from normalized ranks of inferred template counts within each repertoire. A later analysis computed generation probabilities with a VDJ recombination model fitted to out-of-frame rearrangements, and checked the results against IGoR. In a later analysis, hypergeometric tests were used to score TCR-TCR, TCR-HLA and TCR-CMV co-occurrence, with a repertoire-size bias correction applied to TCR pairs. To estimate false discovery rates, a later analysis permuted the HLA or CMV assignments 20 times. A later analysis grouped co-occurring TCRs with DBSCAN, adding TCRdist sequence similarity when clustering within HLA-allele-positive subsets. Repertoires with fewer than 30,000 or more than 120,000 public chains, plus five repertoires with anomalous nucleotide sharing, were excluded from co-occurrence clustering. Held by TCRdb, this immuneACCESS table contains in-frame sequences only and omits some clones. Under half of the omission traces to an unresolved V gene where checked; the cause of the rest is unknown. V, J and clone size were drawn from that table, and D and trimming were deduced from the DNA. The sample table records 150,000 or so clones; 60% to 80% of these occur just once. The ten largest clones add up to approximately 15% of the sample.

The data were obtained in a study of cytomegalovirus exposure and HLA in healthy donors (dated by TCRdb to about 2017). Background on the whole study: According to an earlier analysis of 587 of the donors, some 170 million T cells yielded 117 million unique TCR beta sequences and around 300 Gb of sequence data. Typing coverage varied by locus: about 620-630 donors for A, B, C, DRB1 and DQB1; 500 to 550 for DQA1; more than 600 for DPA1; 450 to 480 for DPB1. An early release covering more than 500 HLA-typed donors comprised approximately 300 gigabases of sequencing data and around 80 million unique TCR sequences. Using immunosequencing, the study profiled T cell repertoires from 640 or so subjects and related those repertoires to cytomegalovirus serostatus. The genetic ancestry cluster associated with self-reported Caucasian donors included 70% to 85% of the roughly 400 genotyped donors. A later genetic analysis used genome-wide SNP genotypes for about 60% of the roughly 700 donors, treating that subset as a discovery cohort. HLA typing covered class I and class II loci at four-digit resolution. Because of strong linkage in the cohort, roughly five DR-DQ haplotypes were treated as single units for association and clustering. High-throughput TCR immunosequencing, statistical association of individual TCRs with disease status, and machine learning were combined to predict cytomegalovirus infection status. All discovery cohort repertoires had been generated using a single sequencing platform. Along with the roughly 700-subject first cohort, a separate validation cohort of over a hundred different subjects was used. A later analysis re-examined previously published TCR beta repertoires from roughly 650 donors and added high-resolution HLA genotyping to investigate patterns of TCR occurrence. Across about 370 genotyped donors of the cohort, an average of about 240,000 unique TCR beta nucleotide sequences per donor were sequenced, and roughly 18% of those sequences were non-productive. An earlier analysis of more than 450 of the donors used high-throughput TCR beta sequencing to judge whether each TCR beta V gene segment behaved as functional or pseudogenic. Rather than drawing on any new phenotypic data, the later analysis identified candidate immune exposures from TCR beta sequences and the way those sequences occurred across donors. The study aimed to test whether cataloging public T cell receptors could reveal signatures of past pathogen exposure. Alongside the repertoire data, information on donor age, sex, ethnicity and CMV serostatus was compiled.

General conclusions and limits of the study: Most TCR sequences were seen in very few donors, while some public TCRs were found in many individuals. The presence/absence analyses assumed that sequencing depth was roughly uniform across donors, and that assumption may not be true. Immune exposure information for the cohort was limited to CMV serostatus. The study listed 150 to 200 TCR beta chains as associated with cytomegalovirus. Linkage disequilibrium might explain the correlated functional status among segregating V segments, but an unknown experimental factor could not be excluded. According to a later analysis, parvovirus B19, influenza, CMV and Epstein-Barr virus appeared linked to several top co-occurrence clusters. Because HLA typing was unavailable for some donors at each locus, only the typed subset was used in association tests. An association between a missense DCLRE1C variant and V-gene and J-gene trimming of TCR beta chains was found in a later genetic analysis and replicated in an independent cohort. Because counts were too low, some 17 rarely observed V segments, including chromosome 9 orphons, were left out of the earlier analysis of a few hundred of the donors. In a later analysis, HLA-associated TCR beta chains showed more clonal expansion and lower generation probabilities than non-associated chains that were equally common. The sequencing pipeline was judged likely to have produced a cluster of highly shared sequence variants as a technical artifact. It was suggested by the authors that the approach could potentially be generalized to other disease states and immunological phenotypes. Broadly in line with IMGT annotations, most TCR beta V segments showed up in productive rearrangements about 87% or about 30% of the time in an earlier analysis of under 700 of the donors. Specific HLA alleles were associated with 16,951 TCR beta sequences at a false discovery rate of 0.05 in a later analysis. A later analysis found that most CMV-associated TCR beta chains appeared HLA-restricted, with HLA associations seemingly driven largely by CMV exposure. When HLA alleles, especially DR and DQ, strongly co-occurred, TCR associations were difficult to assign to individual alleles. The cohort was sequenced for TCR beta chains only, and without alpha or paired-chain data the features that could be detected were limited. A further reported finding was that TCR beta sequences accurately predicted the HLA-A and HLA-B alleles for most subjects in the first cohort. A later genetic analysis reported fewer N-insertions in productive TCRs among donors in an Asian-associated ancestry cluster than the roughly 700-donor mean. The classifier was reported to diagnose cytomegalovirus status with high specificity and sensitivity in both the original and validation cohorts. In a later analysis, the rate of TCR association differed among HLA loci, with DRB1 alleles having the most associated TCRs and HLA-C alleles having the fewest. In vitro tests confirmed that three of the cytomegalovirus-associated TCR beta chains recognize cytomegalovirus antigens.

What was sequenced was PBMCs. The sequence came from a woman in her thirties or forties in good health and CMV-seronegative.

The DNA sequence follows: TGTGCCAGCAGCGCTAACAGGGGGCGCACAGATACGCAGTATTTT. This is translated as CASSANRGRTDTQYF. This sequence uses TRBV7-3 and TRBJ2-3, with 9 junctional bases fitting TRBD1. The germline V gene provides CDR1 SGHTA and CDR2 FQGTGA. CDR3 length: 15 amino acids, cysteine to phenylalanine. The CDR3 DNA has 45 bases and is translated from base 1. V is trimmed back by 5 bases and J by 1 base, and the junction contains 4 bases that no gene match accounts for.